One and the same sample provided the 26 T cell receptor beta chains below, sequenced in a study of shared clonotypes between healthy human individuals. Some clones are missing from TCRdb's copy, which holds only in-frame ones; the method was immunoSEQ multiplex PCR. The sample has some 2,500,000 clones, 85% to 95% seen once. Input material: naive CD4+ T cells from PBMCs. Specified subset: CD45RA+ positively selected. The receptors were gathered from a man between 18 and 29 years old in good health. Some clones in this sample may be carry-over from other donors' samples.

This clone has only one observation. This sample also contains other DNA sequences that code for the same CDR3. The genes are TRBV7-2 and TRBJ1-3, with D uncertain. The CDR3 runs to 13 residues. Trimming removed 5 bases from V and 3 bases from J, with 8 bases in between. Germline V gene data show CDR1 as SGHTA and CDR2 as FQGNSA. The CDR3 here is CASSPRSGNTIYF. The CDR3 DNA reads as TGTGCCAGCAGCCCACGGAGTGGAAACACCATATATTTT.

V gene TRBV2 combines with J gene TRBJ2-7; D may be TRBD1 (5 bases). This CDR3 spans 12 amino acids. The V and J ends lost 8 bases and 2 bases respectively, with 10 bases between them. Looked up from germline, CDR1 is SNHLY and CDR2 is FYNNEI. CDR3 DNA sequence: TGTGCCAGCGGGGCAGGGCCCTACGAGCAGTACTTC. Its translation: CASGAGPYEQYF.

The chain has TRBV7-2 and TRBJ1-5, with D hard to call. CDR1 and CDR2 from the germline V gene are SGHTA and FQGNSA. The CDR3 has 13 residues. The V and J ends lost 1 base and 8 bases respectively, with 9 bases between them. CDR3 nucleotide sequence: TGTGCCAGCAGCTTAGGAAAGACTGAGCCCCAGCATTTT. It codes for CASSLGKTEPQHF.

The chain has TRBV18 and TRBJ2-7; the D gene is possibly TRBD1 (5 bases). CDR3 length equals 15 residues. In germline, CDR1 is KGHSH, CDR2 LQKENI. V was clipped by 3 bases and J by 1 base, with 13 bases between them. The CDR3 nucleotides read TGTGCCAGCTCACCCACCCTTGGACAATCCTACGAGCAGTACTTC. Residues: CASSPTLGQSYEQYF.

The chain is built from TRBV9 and TRBJ2-7; perhaps TRBD2 as D (6 bases). V was shortened by 4 bases and J by 6 bases, with 17 bases between the two germline ends. This CDR3 is 14 amino acids long. Germline V gene data show CDR1 as SGDLS and CDR2 as YYNGEE. Here the CDR3 DNA reads TGTGCCAGCAGCCCCCAGGCGGGGAAGGCCGAGCAGTACTTC. Its protein is CASSPQAGKAEQYF.

V is TRBV7-6 and J is TRBJ2-2; no clear D. Germline CDR1 SGHVS, CDR2 FNYEAQ. This CDR3 spans 12 amino acids. V was trimmed by 7 bases and J by 2 bases, leaving 5 bases between them. DNA of the CDR3: TGTGCCAGCAACCTTAACACCGGGGAGCTGTTTTTT. Residues: CASNLNTGELFF.

The genes are TRBV28 and TRBJ2-7; TRBD2 matches at 8 bases. CDR1 is MDHEN and CDR2 is SYDVKM in the germline V gene. The CDR3 length is 13 residues. The trim removed 8 bases at V and 6 bases at J, leaving 9 bases unmatched. The CDR3 region has the DNA TGTGCCAGCCGACGGGGGGGGCCGTCCGAGCAGTACTTC. It is translated as CASRRGGPSEQYF.

The chain uses TRBV28 and TRBJ2-7, with D perhaps TRBD1 (5 bases). This CDR3 is 13 amino acids long. Germline V lookup: CDR1 MDHEN, CDR2 SYDVKM. V was shortened by 10 bases and J by 2 bases, with 15 bases between the two germline ends. CDR3 sequence reads: CAIRGSPTYEQYF. In DNA, the CDR3 is TGTGCCATAAGGGGCTCACCCACCTACGAGCAGTACTTC.

The rearrangement joins TRBV5-6 to TRBJ2-7; D uncertain. The CDR3 length is 15 residues. With 4 bases removed from V and 1 base from J, the gap between germline ends came to 15 bases. Germline loops: CDR1 SGHDT, CDR2 YYEEEE. As DNA, the CDR3 is TGTGCCAGCAGCCCCGGACCTACCCGTTCCTACGAGCAGTACTTC. Translating gives CASSPGPTRSYEQYF.

The chain recombines TRBV27 with TRBJ2-1, with unresolved D. The CDR3 contains 12 residues. Per the germline V gene, CDR1 is MNHEY and CDR2 is SMNVEV (reference sequence). V shed 2 bases and J shed 9 bases, with 8 bases lying between them. CDR3 bases: TGTGCCAGCAGTTTACGAATTACTGAGCAGTTCTTC. Residues: CASSLRITEQFF.

This sequence joins TRBV14 and TRBJ2-1; 9 bases are a match to TRBD1. The V gene's germline CDR1 is SGHDN and CDR2 FVKESK. This CDR3 has 15 residues. With 5 bases clipped from V and 6 bases from J, the junction kept 8 bases outside the gene matches. This CDR3 reads CASSARQGGVNEQFF. CDR3 in DNA: TGTGCCAGCAGCGCCCGACAGGGGGGAGTCAATGAGCAGTTCTTC.

The CDR3 nucleotides are TGTGCCAGCAGCTTACAGGGGATCAGGAATGGCTACACCTTC. The encoded protein is CASSLQGIRNGYTF. The chain recombines TRBV7-2 with TRBJ1-2; D might be TRBD1 (6 bases). CDR3 size: 14 residues. Germline values: CDR1 SGHTA, CDR2 FQGNSA. V was clipped by 2 bases and J by 6 bases, with 13 bases between them. Supplemented by reference TRBV7-2 and TRBJ1-2, the full variable domain reads GAGVSQSPSNKVTEKGKDVELRCDPISGHTALYWYRQSLGQGLEFLIYFQGNSAPDKSGLPSDRFSAERTGGSVSTLTIQRTQQEDSAVYLCASSLQGIRNGYTFGSGTRLTVV.

CDR3 coding DNA: TGTGCCAGCAGTACCCTTGGACAAGAGACCCAGTACTTC. Protein product: CASSTLGQETQYF. V and J are TRBV28 and TRBJ2-5, with D unresolved. V dropped 5 bases and J dropped 2 bases, with 9 bases sitting between them. The germline V gene has CDR1 MDHEN and CDR2 SYDVKM. The CDR3 has 13 residues.

This chain links TRBV15 with TRBJ2-7; D call uncertain. V was pared by 0 bases and J by 0 bases, with 15 bases between. This CDR3 has 17 residues. Germline V lookup: CDR1 LNHNV, CDR2 YYDKDF (reference sequence). The CDR3 loop is CATSRDVPPLDSYEQYF. The CDR3 DNA sequence: TGTGCCACCAGCAGAGATGTGCCCCCTTTGGACTCCTACGAGCAGTACTTC.

V and J are TRBV28 and TRBJ1-5, with 10 positions matching TRBD1. Looked up from germline, CDR1 is MDHEN and CDR2 is SYDVKM. Trimming cost V 5 bases and J 7 bases; bases outside gene matches: 11. The CDR3 runs to 16 residues. The CDR3 DNA is TGTGCCAGCAGTGCGGGGGGACAGGGGATGAGGCAGCCCCAGCATTTT. Encoded protein: CASSAGGQGMRQPQHF.

The V and J genes are TRBV4-1 and TRBJ1-1, with D perhaps TRBD1 (6 bases). This CDR3 contains 14 residues. V gave up 4 bases and J gave up 4 bases, with 13 bases separating them. Germline values: CDR1 MGHRA, CDR2 YSYEKL. The CDR3 region is CASSRVVRGTEAFF. CDR3 nucleotides: TGCGCCAGCAGCCGAGTTGTCAGGGGCACTGAAGCTTTCTTT.

V and J are TRBV5-4 and TRBJ1-2; 7 bases are shared with TRBD1. CDR1 and CDR2 from the germline V gene are SGHNT and YYREEE (reference sequence). The V and J ends lost 1 base and 5 bases, in that order; junction bases with no gene match: 5. The CDR3 sequence is 14 residues long. CDR3 DNA sequence: TGTGCCAGCAGCTTGCTCAGGGGGAAGTATGGCTACACCTTC. Its protein product is CASSLLRGKYGYTF. Full variable domain (remainder filled in from reference TRBV5-4 and TRBJ1-2): ETGVTQSPTHLIKTRGQQVTLRCSSQSGHNTVSWYQQALGQGPQFIFQYYREEENGRGNFPPRFSGLQFPNYSSELNVNALELDDSALYLCASSLLRGKYGYTFGSGTRLTVV.

This clone occurred once. The rearrangement uses TRBV9 and TRBJ2-5; the D gene could be TRBD1 or TRBD2 (7 bases each). CDR1 SGDLS and CDR2 YYNGEE come from the germline V gene. The V gene lost 4 bases and the J gene lost 2 bases, with 12 bases spanning the gap. The CDR3 is 14 residues long. This CDR3 reads CASSTRGGQETQYF. The CDR3 DNA follows: TGTGCCAGCAGCACCAGGGGGGGGCAAGAGACCCAGTACTTC.

This chain connects TRBV9 to TRBJ2-7, with 8 bases lining up with TRBD2. Germline V lookup: CDR1 SGDLS, CDR2 YYNGEE. CDR3 length: 15 amino acids. After removal of 2 bases from V and 2 bases from J, the junction contained 6 bases not matched to a gene. CDR3 in DNA: TGTGCCAGCAGCGTCTATAGCGGGACCCCCTACGAGCAGTACTTC. As protein: CASSVYSGTPYEQYF.

The V call is TRBV7-2, the J call TRBJ2-3, with a tentative D call TRBD1 (5 bases). CDR3 length: 16 amino acids. Germline values: CDR1 SGHTA, CDR2 FQGNSA. V was pared by 5 bases and J by 4 bases, with 19 bases between. The CDR3: CASSPSRAGLSDTQYF. The CDR3 DNA reads as TGTGCCAGCAGCCCTAGTCGGGCAGGGTTGTCAGATACGCAGTATTTT. Complete variable domain (other parts from reference TRBV7-2 and TRBJ2-3): GAGVSQSPSNKVTEKGKDVELRCDPISGHTALYWYRQSLGQGLEFLIYFQGNSAPDKSGLPSDRFSAERTGGSVSTLTIQRTQQEDSAVYLCASSPSRAGLSDTQYFGPGTRLTVL.

The rearrangement joins TRBV19 to TRBJ2-3; TRBD2 is a possible D gene (6 bases). Germline V gene lookup returns CDR1 LNHDA and CDR2 SQIVND (reference sequence). The CDR3 loop spans 15 amino acids. V was clipped by 4 bases and J by 0 bases, with 11 bases between them. The CDR3 DNA reads as TGTGCCAGTAGTAGGCTTAGCGGTAGCACAGATACGCAGTATTTT. Translating it yields CASSRLSGSTDTQYF.

This chain joins TRBV6-5 and TRBJ2-6; no firm D call. The CDR3 extends over 14 amino acids. Germline CDR1 reads MNHEY; CDR2 reads SVGAGI. The germline V and J ends were trimmed by 5 bases and 0 bases, with 5 bases remaining between them. The CDR3 DNA reads TGTGCCAGCAGTCGAAGCTCTGGGGCCAACGTCCTGACTTTC. Its protein is CASSRSSGANVLTF.

V usage is TRBV28 and J usage is TRBJ1-2, with 7 positions matching TRBD1. The CDR3 extends over 17 amino acids. Germline V gene lookup returns CDR1 MDHEN and CDR2 SYDVKM. J gave up 1 base and V 4 bases, and 12 bases lay outside the gene matches. CDR3 sequence reads: CASSSTRGRGLNYGYTF. DNA for the CDR3: TGTGCCAGCAGTTCGACCAGGGGGAGGGGCCTTAACTATGGCTACACCTTC.

The chain is built from TRBV7-3 and TRBJ2-2, with D unresolved. Germline lookup yields CDR1 SGHTA and CDR2 FQGTGA. V lost 5 bases, J lost 0 bases, and 10 bases lay in between. The CDR3 extends over 15 amino acids. In DNA form, the CDR3 reads TGTGCCAGCAGCCTAGGGAACTCGAACACCGGGGAGCTGTTTTTT. Protein: CASSLGNSNTGELFF.

J is TRBJ1-1 and V is TRBV28; no clear D. Germline V lookup: CDR1 MDHEN, CDR2 SYDVKM. The CDR3 length is 12 residues. V was pared by 7 bases and J by 8 bases, with 14 bases between. Here the CDR3 DNA reads TGTGCCAGCACCGCCGTCGGGAAGGAAGCTTTCTTT. Translating gives CASTAVGKEAFF.

Only one count was recorded for this clone. This rearrangement joins TRBV7-9 to TRBJ2-2; D possibly corresponds to TRBD2 (5 bases). Germline V gene data show CDR1 as SEHNR and CDR2 as FQNEAQ (reference sequence). The V end lost 7 bases, the J end lost 5 bases, and 14 bases lay between the germline ends. The CDR3 totals 14 residues. The CDR3 DNA sequence: TGTGCCAGCAAACGGGGAGAGTCTACCGGGGAGCTGTTTTTT. It translates to CASKRGESTGELFF.